One T cell receptor (beta chain) is described in this entry. The antigen is undetermined. This record comes from a study of blood T cells in healthy people across ages. Study outcomes and limitations: The study found more naive CD4+ cells and higher diversity in long-lived than aged donors.

The germline V gene encodes CDR1 LGHDT and CDR2 YNNKEL (reference sequence). V lost 3 bases, J lost 7 bases, and 4 bases stayed unmatched. The CDR3 runs 14 residues. Each sample gave at least 6.5 million isolated PBMCs. The amount of total RNA extracted per sample was at least 5.5 micrograms. Together with a sample-barcoded 5' primer, a J-beta primer mix was included in a second PCR lasting about 7 to 11 cycles. A minimum of 2.5 million CDR3-containing paired-end reads was obtained for each sample. TCRdb ran MiXCR on the 5' RACE reads and lists one entry per CDR3 protein. This sample carries 600,000 to 800,000 distinct CDR3 sequences, 21% of them seen once, and the ten largest clones take roughly 3.6%.

This TCR was sampled from a man in his 70s in good health. The J gene is TRBJ2-7, the V gene TRBV3-1, with TRBD2 matching 12 bases. Material for sequencing was blood. CDR3: CASSHGLAGREQYF. In DNA form, the CDR3 reads TGTGCCAGCAGCCACGGACTAGCGGGACGGGAGCAGTACTTC.